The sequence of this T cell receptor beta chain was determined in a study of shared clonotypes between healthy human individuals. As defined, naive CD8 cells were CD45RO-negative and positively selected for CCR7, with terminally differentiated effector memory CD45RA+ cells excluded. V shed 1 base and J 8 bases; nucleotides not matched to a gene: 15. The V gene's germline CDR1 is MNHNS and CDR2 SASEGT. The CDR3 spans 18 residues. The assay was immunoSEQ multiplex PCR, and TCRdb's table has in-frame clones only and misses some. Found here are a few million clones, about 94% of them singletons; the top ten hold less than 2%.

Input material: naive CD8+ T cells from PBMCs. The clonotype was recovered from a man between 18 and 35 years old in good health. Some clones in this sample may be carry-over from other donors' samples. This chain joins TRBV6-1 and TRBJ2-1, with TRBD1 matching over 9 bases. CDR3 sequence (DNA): TGTGCCAGCAGTGAAGAGGTCATAATTCGGACAGGGGATGATGAGCAGTTCTTC. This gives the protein CASSEEVIIRTGDDEQFF.